This TCR beta chain comes out of a study of OX40 agonist ivuxolimab in advanced cancers. CDR3 length: 14 amino acids. V lost 0 bases and J lost 5, with 11 bases in between. Germline assignment: CDR1 SGDLS and CDR2 YYNGEE. TCRdb's copy holds only in-frame clones and misses some; the assay was immunoSEQ multiplex PCR. Of about 47,000 clones in the sample, around nine tenths were seen once. The source of this sequence is an adult with an advanced solid tumor such as melanoma, head and neck, liver or kidney cancer. The source material was CD4+ or CD8+ T cells sorted from blood, sampled in a trial of the OX40 agonist ivuxolimab. The V call is TRBV9, the J call TRBJ2-5, with D perhaps TRBD2 (6 bases). The CDR3 sequence is CASSVGGGLETQYF. For the CDR3, the DNA is TGTGCCAGCAGCGTAGGAGGAGGGTTGGAGACCCAGTACTTC.